One and the same sample provided the 26 T cell receptor beta chains below, sequenced in a study of T-cell reconstitution after alpha-beta-depleted transplantation in children. Unique molecular identifiers were incorporated into the prepared TCRbeta library. TCRdb reanalysed the PCR reads using MiXCR and keeps one entry per CDR3 protein. The sample includes 490,000 or so distinct CDR3 sequences, around an eighth of them seen just once. This material consisted of PBMCs from the stem cell graft donor, taken from the stem cell graft. The receptors were gathered from a human donor who donated a stem cell graft to a child with combined immunodeficiency.

The rearrangement joins TRBV10-3 to TRBJ2-6; D gene ambiguous. Germline V gene lookup returns CDR1 ENHRY and CDR2 SYGVKD. CDR3 length: 14 amino acids. V was pared by 6 bases and J by 1 base, with 7 bases between. Written as DNA, the CDR3 is TGTGCCATCAGAGAGGAGTCTGGGGCCAACGTCCTGACTTTC. It yields the protein CAIREESGANVLTF.

Ten or more counts support this clonotype. The genes are TRBV4-3 and TRBJ2-1; D is unresolved. Germline CDR1 and CDR2: LGHNA and YSLEER. V shed 4 bases and J shed 0 bases, with 19 bases lying between them. The CDR3 spans 18 residues. CDR3 coding DNA: TGCGCCAGCAGCCCGAACCCCCCCGCGCGAAGCTCCTACAATGAGCAGTTCTTC. Translated, it gives CASSPNPPARSSYNEQFF.

The rearrangement links TRBV5-6 to TRBJ2-7, with TRBD1 matching 9 bases. Germline lookup yields CDR1 SGHDT and CDR2 YYEEEE. V lost 3 bases and J lost 5; bases outside the gene matches: 9. The length of the CDR3 is 15 residues. The CDR3 is CASSSTRDRDHEQYF. CDR3 in DNA: TGTGCCAGCAGCTCAACGCGGGACAGGGACCACGAGCAGTACTTC.

This chain links TRBV5-5 with TRBJ2-2; possible D gene TRBD2, 6 bases. Germline assignment: CDR1 SGHKS and CDR2 YYEKEE (reference sequence). Between the trimmed V and J ends, which lost 6 bases and 5 bases, there was a span of 23 bases. This CDR3 comprises 17 residues. The CDR3 nucleotides are TGTGCCAGCACCCTGGCGGGTGCGAGGGAGGTGACCGGGGAGCTGTTTTTT. Its translation: CASTLAGAREVTGELFF. The whole variable domain, remainder taken from reference TRBV5-5 and TRBJ2-2, is DAGVTQSPTHLIKTRGQQVTLRCSPISGHKSVSWYQQVLGQGPQFIFQYYEKEERGRGNFPDRFSARQFPNYSSELNVNALLLGDSALYLCASTLAGAREVTGELFFGEGSRLTVL.

This clonotype was seen more than once but under ten times. The chain uses TRBV2 and TRBJ1-2; no reliable D call. The CDR3 sequence is 14 residues long. Germline CDR1 and CDR2: SNHLY and FYNNEI. V was shortened by 7 bases and J by 0 bases, with 12 bases between the two germline ends. The CDR3 DNA follows: TGTGCCAGCAAGCCTAGAGCCTCTAACTATGGCTACACCTTC. Translation: CASKPRASNYGYTF.

This rearrangement joins TRBV12-3 or TRBV12-4 to TRBJ2-3, with D possibly called TRBD1 or TRBD2 (5 bases each). Trimming took 5 bases from V and 10 from J, leaving 19 bases between them. The CDR3 runs 14 residues. DNA of the CDR3: TGTGCCAGCAGTGACCGGGACCCACCCCGTGCGCAGTATTTT. This gives the protein CASSDRDPPRAQYF.

This rearrangement joins TRBV7-3 to TRBJ2-3; D not certain. Trimming left V 3 bases short and J 2 bases short, with 9 bases between. The V gene's germline CDR1 is SGHTA and CDR2 FQGTGA. The CDR3 is 14 amino acids. CDR3 in amino acids: CASSFGGVTDTQYF. The CDR3 nucleotides read TGTGCCAGCAGCTTTGGCGGAGTCACAGATACGCAGTATTTT.

The sample holds many counts of this clonotype. The V gene is TRBV5-1, the J gene TRBJ1-1, with D possibly TRBD1 on 5 matching bases. Looked up from germline, CDR1 is SGHRS and CDR2 is YFSETQ. This CDR3 contains 13 residues. V was trimmed by 1 base and J by 4 bases, leaving 8 bases between them. The CDR3 spells CASSLQGTTEAFF. CDR3 nucleotide sequence: TGCGCCAGCAGCTTGCAGGGTACCACTGAAGCTTTCTTT.

The genes are TRBV4-3 and TRBJ1-2; no clear D gene. Looked up from germline, CDR1 is LGHNA and CDR2 is YSLEER. The length of the CDR3 is 13 residues. V dropped 0 bases and J dropped 3 bases, with 5 bases sitting between them. The CDR3 nucleotides are TGCGCCAGCAGCCAAGAGAGGCACTATGGCTACACCTTC. It codes for CASSQERHYGYTF.

This chain connects TRBV24-1 to TRBJ2-1; 10 bases align to TRBD2. J lost 6 bases, V lost 4 bases, and 8 bases had no gene match. This CDR3 is 16 amino acids long. Germline CDR1 is KGHDR and CDR2 is SFDVKD. Here the CDR3 reads CATSDPAGGPLNEQFF. CDR3 bases: TGTGCCACCAGTGACCCAGCGGGAGGGCCTCTCAATGAGCAGTTCTTC.

This clonotype has at least ten counts. V usage is TRBV27 and J usage is TRBJ2-7; TRBD2 aligns across 8 bases. Germline CDR1 MNHEY, CDR2 SMNVEV (reference sequence). J gave up 3 bases and V 6 bases, and 7 bases lay outside the gene matches. The CDR3 is 14 residues long. CDR3 DNA: TGTGCCAGCAGATCAGCGGGAGAGGTCTACGAGCAGTACTTC. Protein sequence: CASRSAGEVYEQYF.

This clonotype was counted only a few times. This chain connects TRBV29-1 to TRBJ2-5; TRBD1 is a possible D gene (6 bases). Trimming took off 3 bases at V and 5 bases at J, with 19 bases between the two ends. The CDR3 totals 15 residues. Germline CDR1 SQVTM, CDR2 ANQGSEA. CDR3 sequence: CSVDTGLGQGETQYF. CDR3 DNA sequence: TGCAGCGTTGATACGGGGTTGGGTCAGGGGGAGACCCAGTACTTC. The entire variable domain, with the rest obtained from reference TRBV29-1 and TRBJ2-5, is as follows: SAVISQKPSRDICQRGTSLTIQCQVDSQVTMMFWYRQQPGQSLTLIATANQGSEATYESGFVIDKFPISRPNLTFSTLTVSNMSPEDSSIYLCSVDTGLGQGETQYFGPGTRLLVL.

The chain recombines TRBV30 with TRBJ2-3; no reliable D call. Trimming left V 0 bases short and J 7 bases short, with 5 bases between. Germline assignment: CDR1 GTSNPN and CDR2 SVGIG (reference sequence). The CDR3 contains 11 residues. This CDR3 is CAWSVTNTQYF. Here the CDR3 DNA reads TGTGCCTGGAGTGTAACGAATACGCAGTATTTT.

This chain connects TRBV24-1 to TRBJ2-1; TRBD2 matches at 9 bases. Germline V CDR1 and CDR2: KGHDR, SFDVKD. J gave up 0 bases and V 5 bases, and 10 bases lay outside the gene matches. This CDR3 contains 18 residues. The DNA for the CDR3 is TGTGCCACCAGTGCAGCGGGAGGTCGACTCTACTCCTACAATGAGCAGTTCTTC. Translating it yields CATSAAGGRLYSYNEQFF.

Concerning this clonotype: This may come from a read error, since a much larger clone is one base off. The CDR3 nucleotides are TGCAGCGTTGACCCAGGGGGCGGTGGCTACACCTTC. Translating it yields CSVDPGGGGYTF. The V call is TRBV29-1, the J call TRBJ1-2; 8 bases line up with TRBD1. There are 12 residues in the CDR3. V lost 3 bases and J lost 7; bases outside the gene matches: 4. The germline gives CDR1 SQVTM, CDR2 ANQGSEA. Filled out from reference TRBV29-1 and TRBJ1-2, the complete variable domain reads SAVISQKPSRDICQRGTSLTIQCQVDSQVTMMFWYRQQPGQSLTLIATANQGSEATYESGFVIDKFPISRPNLTFSTLTVSNMSPEDSSIYLCSVDPGGGGYTFGSGTRLTVV.

This clonotype was counted only a few times. V usage is TRBV12-3 or TRBV12-4 and J usage is TRBJ2-7, with 7 bases fitting TRBD1. The CDR3 totals 15 residues. Losses at the gene ends were 3 bases for V and 2 bases for J; bases not matched to a gene: 7. As DNA, the CDR3 is TGTGCCAGCAGTTTGAATCCGGGACAGCCCTACGAGCAGTACTTC. It encodes CASSLNPGQPYEQYF.

This chain joins TRBV4-1 and TRBJ2-2, with D unclear. From germline, CDR1 is MGHRA and CDR2 YSYEKL. V lost 4 bases and J lost 7, with 16 bases in between. There are 15 residues in the CDR3. CDR3 sequence: CASSRLVAAFGELFF. The DNA for the CDR3 is TGCGCCAGCAGCCGATTAGTGGCGGCCTTCGGGGAGCTGTTTTTT.

This clonotype was detected only a few times. V gene TRBV18 combines with J gene TRBJ1-3; weak D call: TRBD1 (6 bases). The CDR3 has 14 residues. The germline V and J ends were trimmed by 2 bases and 4 bases, with 9 bases remaining between them. Per germline, CDR1 KGHSH and CDR2 LQKENI. CDR3 protein: CASSPTQGGNTIYF. The CDR3 bases are TGTGCCAGCTCACCAACACAGGGAGGAAACACCATATATTTT. Filled out from reference TRBV18 and TRBJ1-3, the complete variable domain reads NAGVMQNPRHLVRRRGQEARLRCSPMKGHSHVYWYRQLPEEGLKFMVYLQKENIIDESGMPKERFSAEFPKEGPSILRIQQVVRGDSAAYFCASSPTQGGNTIYFGEGSWLTVV.

This clonotype has more than one count but fewer than ten. This chain connects TRBV6-6 to TRBJ1-5; perhaps TRBD1 as D (5 bases). The germline CDR1 and CDR2 sequences are MNHNY and SVGAGI (reference sequence). The CDR3 sequence is 12 residues long. Trimming took 11 bases from V and 6 from J, leaving 14 bases between them. The CDR3 nucleotides read TGTGCCGCCTGGGGGGGAATTCAGCCCCAGCATTTT. Translated, it gives CAAWGGIQPQHF.

This clonotype was observed many times. V is TRBV29-1 and J is TRBJ1-6; unclear D gene. Looked up from germline, CDR1 is SQVTM and CDR2 is ANQGSEA. The CDR3 extends over 14 amino acids. V shed 3 bases and J shed 9 bases, with 15 bases lying between them. Here the CDR3 reads CSVDRAMTLSPLHF. In DNA, the CDR3 is TGCAGCGTTGACCGGGCTATGACCCTTTCACCCCTCCACTTT.

V usage is TRBV6-2 or TRBV6-3 and J usage is TRBJ2-6, with D possibly being TRBD1 or TRBD2 (5 bases each). V was cut by 7 bases and J by 0 bases, with 13 bases left in between. The CDR3 sequence is 16 residues long. The germline gives CDR1 MNHEY, CDR2 SVGEGT. The CDR3 nucleotides are TGTGCCAGCACCCCAGGGACGGACTCTGGGGCCAACGTCCTGACTTTC. It yields the protein CASTPGTDSGANVLTF.

This chain uses TRBV19 with TRBJ2-1; 9 nucleotides line up with TRBD2. With 2 bases clipped from V and 8 bases from J, the junction kept 7 bases outside the gene matches. This CDR3 has 15 amino acids. CDR1 is LNHDA and CDR2 is SQIVND in the germline V gene (reference sequence). The CDR3 nucleotides are TGTGCCAGTAGTATATTGGCGGGAGGGCTTCATGAGCAGTTCTTC. Its protein product is CASSILAGGLHEQFF.

This chain joins TRBV3-1 and TRBJ1-2; D unclear. The CDR3 is 13 amino acids. CDR1 and CDR2 from the germline V gene are LGHDT and YNNKEL (reference sequence). Trimming cost V 1 base and J 4 bases, with 7 bases left between them. This chain's CDR3 is CASSQGSSYGYTF. CDR3 DNA: TGTGCCAGCAGCCAAGGATCTTCCTATGGCTACACCTTC.

This clonotype was observed at least ten times. J is TRBJ2-7 and V is TRBV7-2, with 7 nucleotides matching TRBD1. Germline V gives CDR1 SGHTA, CDR2 FQGNSA. The CDR3 covers 15 residues. V shed 1 base and J 12 bases; nucleotides not matched to a gene: 15. The CDR3 DNA follows: TGTGCCAGCAGCTTAGACGGTTCTCGCCGGGACAGTCTGTACTTC. Translation gives CASSLDGSRRDSLYF.

This clonotype was recorded a few times. The V gene is TRBV29-1, the J gene TRBJ2-4; D might be TRBD1 (6 bases). CDR1 is SQVTM and CDR2 is ANQGSEA in the germline V gene. The CDR3 has 17 residues. Trimming removed 2 bases at V and 0 bases at J, with 17 bases between. The CDR3 nucleotides read TGCAGCGTTGAAACCGGGCCTCTCAGGGGAGCCAAAAACATTCAGTACTTC. This codes for CSVETGPLRGAKNIQYF. Supplemented by reference TRBV29-1 and TRBJ2-4, the full variable domain reads SAVISQKPSRDICQRGTSLTIQCQVDSQVTMMFWYRQQPGQSLTLIATANQGSEATYESGFVIDKFPISRPNLTFSTLTVSNMSPEDSSIYLCSVETGPLRGAKNIQYFGAGTRLSVL.

The chain carries TRBV7-7 and TRBJ2-7, with D perhaps matching TRBD1 or TRBD2 (5 bases each). Germline V gene lookup returns CDR1 SSHAT and CDR2 FNYEAQ (reference sequence). This CDR3 is 13 amino acids long. Trimming left V 5 bases short and J 4 bases short, with 12 bases between. The CDR3 coding sequence is TGTGCCAGCAGCACCCAGTGGGGGTACGAGCAGTACTTC. Amino acid sequence: CASSTQWGYEQYF.